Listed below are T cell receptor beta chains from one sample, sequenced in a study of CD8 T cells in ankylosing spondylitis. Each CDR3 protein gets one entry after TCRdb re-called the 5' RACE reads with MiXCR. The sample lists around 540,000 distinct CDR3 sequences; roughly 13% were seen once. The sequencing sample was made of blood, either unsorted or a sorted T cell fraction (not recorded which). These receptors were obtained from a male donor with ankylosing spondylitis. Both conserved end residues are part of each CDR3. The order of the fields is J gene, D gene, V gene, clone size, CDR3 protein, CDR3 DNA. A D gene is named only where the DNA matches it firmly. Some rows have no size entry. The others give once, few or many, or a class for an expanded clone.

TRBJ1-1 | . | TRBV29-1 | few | CSVEVAGNTEAFF | TGCAGCGTTGAAGTCGCAGGAAACACTGAAGCTTTCTTT
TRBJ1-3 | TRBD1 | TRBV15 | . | CATSRGQISGNTIYF | TGTGCCACCAGCAGGGGACAGATCTCTGGAAACACCATATATTTT
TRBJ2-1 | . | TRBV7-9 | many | CASSSWREGEQFF | TGTGCCAGCAGCTCCTGGCGCGAGGGAGAGCAGTTCTTC
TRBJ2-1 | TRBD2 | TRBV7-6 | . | CASSSSGRAFNEQFF | TGTGCCAGCAGCTCTAGCGGGAGGGCCTTCAATGAGCAGTTCTTC
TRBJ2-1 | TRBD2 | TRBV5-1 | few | CASSRIAGNEQFF | TGCGCCAGCAGCCGCATAGCGGGAAATGAGCAGTTCTTC
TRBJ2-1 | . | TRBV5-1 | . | CASSYRPGIANEQFF | TGCGCCAGCAGCTATCGGCCCGGGATCGCCAATGAGCAGTTCTTC
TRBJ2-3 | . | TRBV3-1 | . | CASSALPDTQYF | TGTGCCAGCAGCGCCCTGCCAGATACGCAGTATTTT
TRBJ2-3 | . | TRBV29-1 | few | CSASGTPDTDTQYF | TGCAGCGCCTCCGGGACCCCCGACACAGATACGCAGTATTTT
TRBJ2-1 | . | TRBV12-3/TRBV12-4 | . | CASSLKGSYNEQFF | TGTGCCAGCAGCCTTAAGGGCTCCTACAATGAGCAGTTCTTC
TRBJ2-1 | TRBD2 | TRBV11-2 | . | CASRRGLDNNEQFF | TGTGCCAGCAGGCGGGGACTAGATAACAATGAGCAGTTCTTC
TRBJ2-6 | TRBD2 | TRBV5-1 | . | CASPAVAGGPGANVLTF | TGCGCCAGCCCGGCGGTTGCGGGAGGGCCTGGGGCCAACGTCCTGACTTTC
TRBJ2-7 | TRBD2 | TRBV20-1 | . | CSISGKSSYEQYF | TGCAGTATTAGCGGGAAAAGCTCCTACGAGCAGTACTTC
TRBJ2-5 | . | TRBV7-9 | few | CASRPEGRRRETQYF | TGTGCCAGCAGGCCCGAAGGCAGGCGTCGAGAGACCCAGTACTTC
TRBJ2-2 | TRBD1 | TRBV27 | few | CASSSDRASNYTGELFF | TGTGCCAGCAGTTCGGACAGGGCTTCGAATTACACCGGGGAGCTGTTTTTT
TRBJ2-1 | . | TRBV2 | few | CASMNQVEEQFF | TGTGCCAGCATGAACCAGGTTGAGGAGCAGTTCTTC
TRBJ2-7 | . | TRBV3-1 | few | CASSPYTYEQYF | TGTGCCAGCAGCCCTTATACTTACGAGCAGTACTTC
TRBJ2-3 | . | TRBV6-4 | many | CASSDGGTDTQYF | TGTGCCAGCAGTGACGGGGGCACAGATACGCAGTATTTT
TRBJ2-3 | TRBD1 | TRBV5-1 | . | CASWDSPSTDTQYF | TGCGCCAGCTGGGACAGCCCCTCCACAGATACGCAGTATTTT
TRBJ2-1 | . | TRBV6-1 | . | CASSIGYEQFF | TGTGCCAGCAGTATAGGATATGAGCAGTTCTTC